This T cell receptor (beta chain) was documented in a study of shared clonotypes between healthy human individuals. Profiling relied on immunoSEQ multiplex PCR, and the TCRdb table lists in-frame clones only, not all of them. This sample yields about 710,000 clones, of which around 77% are seen a single time; more than 1.5% belongs to the top ten. The CDR3 is made up of 14 amino acids. Trimming left V 6 bases short and J 2 bases short, with 14 bases between. Germline V lookup: CDR1 ENHRY, CDR2 SYGVKD. V is TRBV10-3 and J is TRBJ2-7; D may be TRBD2 (6 bases). Sequenced sample: memory CD4+ T cells sorted from blood. Subset indicated: CD45RA-negative fraction. This TCR derives from a woman aged 25 to 39 in good health. As DNA, the CDR3 is TGTGCCATCAGAGCCGTTAGCGGAACCTACGAGCAGTACTTC. Translation: CAIRAVSGTYEQYF.